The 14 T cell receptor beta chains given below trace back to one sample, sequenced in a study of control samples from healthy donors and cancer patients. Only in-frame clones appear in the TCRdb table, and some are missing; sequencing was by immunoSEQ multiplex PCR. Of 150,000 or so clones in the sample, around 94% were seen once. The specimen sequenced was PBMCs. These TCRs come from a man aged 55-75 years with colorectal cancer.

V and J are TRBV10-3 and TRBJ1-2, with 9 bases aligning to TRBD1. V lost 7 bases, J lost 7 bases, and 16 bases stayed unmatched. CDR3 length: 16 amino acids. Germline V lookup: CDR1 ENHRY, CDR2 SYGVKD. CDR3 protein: CAITGTGSDITPGYTF. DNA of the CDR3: TGTGCCATCACTGGGACAGGGAGTGATATTACTCCTGGCTACACCTTC.

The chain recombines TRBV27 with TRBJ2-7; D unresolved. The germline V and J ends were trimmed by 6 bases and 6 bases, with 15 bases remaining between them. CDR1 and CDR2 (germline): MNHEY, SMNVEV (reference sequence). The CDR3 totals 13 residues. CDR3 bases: TGTGCCAGCAGAATCTGGGGAACGTCCGAGCAGTACTTC. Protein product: CASRIWGTSEQYF.

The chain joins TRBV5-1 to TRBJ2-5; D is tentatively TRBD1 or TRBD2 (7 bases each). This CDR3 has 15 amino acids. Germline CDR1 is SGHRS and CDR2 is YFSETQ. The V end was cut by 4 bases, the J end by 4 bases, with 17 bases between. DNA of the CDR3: TGCGCCAGCAGCCTCCACAGGGAGGGGGCAGAGACCCAGTACTTC. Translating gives CASSLHREGAETQYF. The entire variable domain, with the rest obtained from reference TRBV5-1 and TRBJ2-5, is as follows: KAGVTQTPRYLIKTRGQQVTLSCSPISGHRSVSWYQQTPGQGLQFLFEYFSETQRNKGNFPGRFSGRQFSNSRSEMNVSTLELGDSALYLCASSLHREGAETQYFGPGTRLLVL.

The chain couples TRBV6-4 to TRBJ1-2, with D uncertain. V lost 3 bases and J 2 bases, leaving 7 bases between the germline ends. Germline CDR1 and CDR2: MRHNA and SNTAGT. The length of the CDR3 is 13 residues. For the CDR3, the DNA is TGTGCCAGCAGTGAACAGCCGAACTATGGCTACACCTTC. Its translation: CASSEQPNYGYTF.

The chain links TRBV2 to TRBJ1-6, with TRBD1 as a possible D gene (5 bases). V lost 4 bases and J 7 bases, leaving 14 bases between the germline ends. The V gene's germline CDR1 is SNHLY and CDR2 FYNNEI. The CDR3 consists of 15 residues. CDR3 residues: CASSAGSKWNSPLHF. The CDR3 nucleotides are TGTGCCAGCAGTGCAGGGAGTAAATGGAATTCACCCCTCCACTTT.

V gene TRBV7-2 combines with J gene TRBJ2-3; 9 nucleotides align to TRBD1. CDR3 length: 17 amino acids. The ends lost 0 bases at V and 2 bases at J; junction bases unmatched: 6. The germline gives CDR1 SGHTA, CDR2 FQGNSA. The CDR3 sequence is CASSLAGQGKVTDTQYF. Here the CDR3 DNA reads TGTGCCAGCAGCTTAGCGGGACAGGGTAAAGTCACAGATACGCAGTATTTT.

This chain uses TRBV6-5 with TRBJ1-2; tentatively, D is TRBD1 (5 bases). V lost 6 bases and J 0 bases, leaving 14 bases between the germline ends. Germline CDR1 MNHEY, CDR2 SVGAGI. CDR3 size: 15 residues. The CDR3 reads CASRGGYGANYGYTF. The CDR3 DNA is TGTGCCAGCAGGGGGGGGTATGGGGCTAACTATGGCTACACCTTC.

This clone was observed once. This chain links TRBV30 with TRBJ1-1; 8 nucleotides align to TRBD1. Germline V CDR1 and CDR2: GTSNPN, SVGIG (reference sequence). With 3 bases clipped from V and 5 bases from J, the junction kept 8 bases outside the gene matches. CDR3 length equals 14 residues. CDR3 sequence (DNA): TGTGCCTGGAGATACCCGGACAGGGAAACTGAAGCTTTCTTT. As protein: CAWRYPDRETEAFF.

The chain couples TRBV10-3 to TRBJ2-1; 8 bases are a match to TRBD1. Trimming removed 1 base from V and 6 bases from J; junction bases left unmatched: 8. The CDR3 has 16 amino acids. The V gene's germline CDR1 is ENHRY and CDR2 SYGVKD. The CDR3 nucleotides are TGTGCCATCAGTGAGTTTCCAGGGGGCATCGGCAATGAGCAGTTCTTC. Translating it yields CAISEFPGGIGNEQFF.

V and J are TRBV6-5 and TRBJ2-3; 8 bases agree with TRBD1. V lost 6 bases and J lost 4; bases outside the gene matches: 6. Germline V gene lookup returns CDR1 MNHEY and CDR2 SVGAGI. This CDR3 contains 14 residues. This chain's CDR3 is CASRRTGLADTQYF. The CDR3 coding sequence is TGTGCCAGCAGGAGGACAGGGCTTGCAGATACGCAGTATTTT.

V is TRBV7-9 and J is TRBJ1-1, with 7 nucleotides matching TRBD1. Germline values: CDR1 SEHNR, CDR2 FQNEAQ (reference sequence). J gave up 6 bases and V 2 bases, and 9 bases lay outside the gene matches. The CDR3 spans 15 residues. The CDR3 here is CASSLTTGWGSEAFF. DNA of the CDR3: TGTGCCAGCAGCTTAACGACAGGGTGGGGTTCTGAAGCTTTCTTT.

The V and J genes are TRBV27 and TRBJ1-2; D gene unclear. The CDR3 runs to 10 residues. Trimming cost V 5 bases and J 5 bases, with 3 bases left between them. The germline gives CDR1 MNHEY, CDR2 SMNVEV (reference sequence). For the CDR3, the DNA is TGTGCCAGCAGTCCGTATGGCTACACCTTC. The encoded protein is CASSPYGYTF.

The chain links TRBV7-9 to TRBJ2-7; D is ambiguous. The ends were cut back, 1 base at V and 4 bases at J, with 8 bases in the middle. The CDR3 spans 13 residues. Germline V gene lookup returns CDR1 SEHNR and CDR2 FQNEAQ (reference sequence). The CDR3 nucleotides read TGTGCCAGCAGCTTAGTCGGGTTATACGAGCAGTACTTC. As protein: CASSLVGLYEQYF.

CDR3 amino acids: CASSLRRQGRTDTQYF. CDR3 bases: TGTGCCAGCAGCTTAAGACGACAGGGGCGCACAGATACGCAGTATTTT. The genes are TRBV7-2 and TRBJ2-3; 8 positions match TRBD1. This CDR3 has 16 amino acids. From germline, CDR1 is SGHTA and CDR2 FQGNSA. V lost 2 bases and J lost 1; bases outside the gene matches: 5.